Sequencing of this T cell receptor (beta chain) was carried out in a study of T-cell reconstitution after alpha-beta-depleted transplantation in children. The CDR3 spans 14 residues. The V gene's germline CDR1 is LNHNV and CDR2 YYDKDF (reference sequence). V gave up 0 bases and J gave up 4 bases, with 9 bases separating them. The TCRbeta library was prepared with unique molecular identifiers. TCRdb processed the PCR reads anew with MiXCR; each CDR3 protein has one entry. The data hold 280,000 or so distinct CDR3 sequences, with approximately 10% observed a single time. This clonotype was picked up many times.

This TCR was sampled from a male patient under 10 years old who had a stem cell transplant for chronic granulomatous disease, so the T cells may come from the graft donor. The V and J genes are TRBV15 and TRBJ2-5; no firm D call. The source was peripheral blood, collected 180 days after TCRalphabeta/CD19-depleted stem cell transplant. CDR3 protein: CATSRDPFRETQYF. CDR3 coding DNA: TGTGCCACCAGCAGAGATCCTTTTAGAGAGACCCAGTACTTC.